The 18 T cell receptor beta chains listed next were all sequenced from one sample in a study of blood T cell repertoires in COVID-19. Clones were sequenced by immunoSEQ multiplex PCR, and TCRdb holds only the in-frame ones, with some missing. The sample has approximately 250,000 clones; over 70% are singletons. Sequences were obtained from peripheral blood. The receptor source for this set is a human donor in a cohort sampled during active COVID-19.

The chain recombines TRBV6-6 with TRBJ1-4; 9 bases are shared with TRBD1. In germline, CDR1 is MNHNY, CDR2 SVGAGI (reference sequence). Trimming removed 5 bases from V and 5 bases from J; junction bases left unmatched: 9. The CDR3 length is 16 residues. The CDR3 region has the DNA TGTGCCAGCAGTCACCGGGACAGGGCACTCAATGAAAAACTGTTTTTT. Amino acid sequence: CASSHRDRALNEKLFF.

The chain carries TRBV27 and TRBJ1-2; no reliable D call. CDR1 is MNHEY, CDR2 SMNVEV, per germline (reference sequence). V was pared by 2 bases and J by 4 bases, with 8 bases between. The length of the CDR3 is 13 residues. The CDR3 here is CASSLGRAYGYTF. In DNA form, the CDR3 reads TGTGCCAGCAGTTTAGGGAGGGCCTATGGCTACACCTTC.

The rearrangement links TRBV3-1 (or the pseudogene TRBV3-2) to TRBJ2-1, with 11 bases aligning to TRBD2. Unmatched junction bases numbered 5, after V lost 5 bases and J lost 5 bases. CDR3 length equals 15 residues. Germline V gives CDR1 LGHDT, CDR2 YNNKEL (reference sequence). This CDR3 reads CASSEGLAENNEQFF. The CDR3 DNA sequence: TGTGCCAGCAGCGAGGGACTAGCGGAAAACAATGAGCAGTTCTTC.

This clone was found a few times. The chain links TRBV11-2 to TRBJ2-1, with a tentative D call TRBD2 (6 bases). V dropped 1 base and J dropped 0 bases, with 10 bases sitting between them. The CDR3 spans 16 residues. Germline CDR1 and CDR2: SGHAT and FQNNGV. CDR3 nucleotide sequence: TGTGCCAGCAGCTTAGGGGGACTCCGCTCCTACAATGAGCAGTTCTTC. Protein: CASSLGGLRSYNEQFF.

CDR3: CASTGGVRDSNQPQHF. CDR3 nucleotide sequence: TGTGCCAGCACCGGGGGGGTTCGGGATAGCAATCAGCCCCAGCATTTT. The chain joins TRBV7-8 to TRBJ1-5, with a tentative D call TRBD1 (5 bases). Trimming stripped 7 bases from V and 0 bases from J, with 16 bases between. The CDR3 is 16 amino acids. CDR1 and CDR2 (germline): SGHVS, FQNEAQ.

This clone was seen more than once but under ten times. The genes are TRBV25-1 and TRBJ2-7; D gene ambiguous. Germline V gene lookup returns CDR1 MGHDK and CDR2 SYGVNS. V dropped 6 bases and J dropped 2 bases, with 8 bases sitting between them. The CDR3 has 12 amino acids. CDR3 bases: TGTGCCAGCAGACGAGAACCCTACGAGCAGTACTTC. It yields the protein CASRREPYEQYF.

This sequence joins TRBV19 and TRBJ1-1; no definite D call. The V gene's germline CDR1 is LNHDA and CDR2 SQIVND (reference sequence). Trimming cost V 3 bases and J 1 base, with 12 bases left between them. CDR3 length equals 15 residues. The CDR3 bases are TGTGCCAGTAGTATTTCTCCCAGGTCGAACACTGAAGCTTTCTTT. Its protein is CASSISPRSNTEAFF.

CDR3 bases: TGTGCCAGTAGTCCCTGGGGGGAACCTAATGAAAAACTGTTTTTT. This encodes CASSPWGEPNEKLFF. The genes are TRBV19 and TRBJ1-4; tentatively, D is TRBD1 (5 bases). Germline loops: CDR1 LNHDA, CDR2 SQIVND (reference sequence). The CDR3 is made up of 15 amino acids. V dropped 5 bases and J dropped 3 bases, with 13 bases sitting between them.

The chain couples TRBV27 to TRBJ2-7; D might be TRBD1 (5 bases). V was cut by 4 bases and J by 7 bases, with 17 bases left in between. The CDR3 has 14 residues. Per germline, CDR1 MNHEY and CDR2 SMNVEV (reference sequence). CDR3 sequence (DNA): TGTGCCAGCAGTTCCAGAAGCAGGGTCTGGGAGCAGTACTTC. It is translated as CASSSRSRVWEQYF.

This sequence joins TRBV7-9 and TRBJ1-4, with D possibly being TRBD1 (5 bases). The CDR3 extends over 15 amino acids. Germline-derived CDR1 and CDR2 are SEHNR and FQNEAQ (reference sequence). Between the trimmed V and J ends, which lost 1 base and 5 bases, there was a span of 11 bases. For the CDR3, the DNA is TGTGCCAGCAGCTTAGTGACAGCTCAAAATGAAAAACTGTTTTTT. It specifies CASSLVTAQNEKLFF.

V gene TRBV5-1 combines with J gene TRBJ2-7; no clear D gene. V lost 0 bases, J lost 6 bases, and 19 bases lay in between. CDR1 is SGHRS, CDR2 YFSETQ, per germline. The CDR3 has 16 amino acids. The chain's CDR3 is CASSLAERPPGVEQYF. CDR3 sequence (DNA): TGCGCCAGCAGCTTGGCCGAGAGACCCCCCGGAGTCGAGCAGTACTTC. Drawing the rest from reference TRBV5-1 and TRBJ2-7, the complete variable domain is KAGVTQTPRYLIKTRGQQVTLSCSPISGHRSVSWYQQTPGQGLQFLFEYFSETQRNKGNFPGRFSGRQFSNSRSEMNVSTLELGDSALYLCASSLAERPPGVEQYFGPGTRLTVT.

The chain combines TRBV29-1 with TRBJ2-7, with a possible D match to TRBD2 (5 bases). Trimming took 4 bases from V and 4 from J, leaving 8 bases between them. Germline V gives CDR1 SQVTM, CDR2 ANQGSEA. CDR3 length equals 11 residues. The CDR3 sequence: CSVARGYEQYF. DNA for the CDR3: TGCAGCGTTGCCCGAGGGTACGAGCAGTACTTC.

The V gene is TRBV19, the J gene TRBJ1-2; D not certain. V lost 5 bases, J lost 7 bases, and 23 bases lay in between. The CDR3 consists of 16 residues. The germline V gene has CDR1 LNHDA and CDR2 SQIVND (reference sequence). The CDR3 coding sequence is TGTGCCAGTAGTTCCCCCGTCGGACTCTCTCCTGGTGGCTACACCTTC. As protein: CASSSPVGLSPGGYTF. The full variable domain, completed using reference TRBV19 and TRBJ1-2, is DGGITQSPKYLFRKEGQNVTLSCEQNLNHDAMYWYRQDPGQGLRLIYYSQIVNDFQKGDIAEGYSVSREKKESFPLTVTSAQKNPTAFYLCASSSPVGLSPGGYTFGSGTRLTVV.

The CDR3 region is CASSQDTRQYGELFF. The CDR3 DNA reads as TGTGCCAGCAGCCAGGACACCCGGCAGTACGGCGAGCTGTTTTTT. This sequence joins TRBV6-5 and TRBJ2-2, with a tentative D call TRBD1 (5 bases). The CDR3 contains 15 residues. V was cut by 6 bases and J by 11 bases, with 22 bases left in between. Germline assignment: CDR1 MNHEY and CDR2 SVGAGI.

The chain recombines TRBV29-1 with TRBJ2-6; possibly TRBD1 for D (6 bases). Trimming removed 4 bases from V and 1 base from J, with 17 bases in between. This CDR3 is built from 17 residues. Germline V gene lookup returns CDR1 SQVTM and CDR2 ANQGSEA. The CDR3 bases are TGCAGCGTTGGGGGGCATTTGAGTGGGTCTGGGGCCAACGTCCTGACTTTC. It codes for CSVGGHLSGSGANVLTF.

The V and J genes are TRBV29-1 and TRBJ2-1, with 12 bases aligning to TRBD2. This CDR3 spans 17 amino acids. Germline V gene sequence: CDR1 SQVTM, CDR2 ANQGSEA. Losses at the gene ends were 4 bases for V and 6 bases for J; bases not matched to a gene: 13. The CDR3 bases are TGCAGCGTTGGGGCTAGCGGGAGGGCCACTTCTATCAATGAGCAGTTCTTC. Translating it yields CSVGASGRATSINEQFF.

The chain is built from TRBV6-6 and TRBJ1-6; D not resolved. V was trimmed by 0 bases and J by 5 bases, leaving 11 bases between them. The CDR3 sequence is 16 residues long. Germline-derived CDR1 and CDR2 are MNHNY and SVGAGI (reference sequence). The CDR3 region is CASSYSKTQNNSPLHF. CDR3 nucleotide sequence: TGTGCCAGCAGTTACTCGAAGACACAGAATAATTCACCCCTCCACTTT.

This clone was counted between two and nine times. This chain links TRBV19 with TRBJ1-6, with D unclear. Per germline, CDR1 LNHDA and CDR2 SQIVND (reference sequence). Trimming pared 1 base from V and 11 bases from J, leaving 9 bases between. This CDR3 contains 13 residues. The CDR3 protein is CASSIGRETPLHF. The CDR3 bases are TGTGCCAGTAGTATAGGGAGGGAGACACCCCTCCACTTT.